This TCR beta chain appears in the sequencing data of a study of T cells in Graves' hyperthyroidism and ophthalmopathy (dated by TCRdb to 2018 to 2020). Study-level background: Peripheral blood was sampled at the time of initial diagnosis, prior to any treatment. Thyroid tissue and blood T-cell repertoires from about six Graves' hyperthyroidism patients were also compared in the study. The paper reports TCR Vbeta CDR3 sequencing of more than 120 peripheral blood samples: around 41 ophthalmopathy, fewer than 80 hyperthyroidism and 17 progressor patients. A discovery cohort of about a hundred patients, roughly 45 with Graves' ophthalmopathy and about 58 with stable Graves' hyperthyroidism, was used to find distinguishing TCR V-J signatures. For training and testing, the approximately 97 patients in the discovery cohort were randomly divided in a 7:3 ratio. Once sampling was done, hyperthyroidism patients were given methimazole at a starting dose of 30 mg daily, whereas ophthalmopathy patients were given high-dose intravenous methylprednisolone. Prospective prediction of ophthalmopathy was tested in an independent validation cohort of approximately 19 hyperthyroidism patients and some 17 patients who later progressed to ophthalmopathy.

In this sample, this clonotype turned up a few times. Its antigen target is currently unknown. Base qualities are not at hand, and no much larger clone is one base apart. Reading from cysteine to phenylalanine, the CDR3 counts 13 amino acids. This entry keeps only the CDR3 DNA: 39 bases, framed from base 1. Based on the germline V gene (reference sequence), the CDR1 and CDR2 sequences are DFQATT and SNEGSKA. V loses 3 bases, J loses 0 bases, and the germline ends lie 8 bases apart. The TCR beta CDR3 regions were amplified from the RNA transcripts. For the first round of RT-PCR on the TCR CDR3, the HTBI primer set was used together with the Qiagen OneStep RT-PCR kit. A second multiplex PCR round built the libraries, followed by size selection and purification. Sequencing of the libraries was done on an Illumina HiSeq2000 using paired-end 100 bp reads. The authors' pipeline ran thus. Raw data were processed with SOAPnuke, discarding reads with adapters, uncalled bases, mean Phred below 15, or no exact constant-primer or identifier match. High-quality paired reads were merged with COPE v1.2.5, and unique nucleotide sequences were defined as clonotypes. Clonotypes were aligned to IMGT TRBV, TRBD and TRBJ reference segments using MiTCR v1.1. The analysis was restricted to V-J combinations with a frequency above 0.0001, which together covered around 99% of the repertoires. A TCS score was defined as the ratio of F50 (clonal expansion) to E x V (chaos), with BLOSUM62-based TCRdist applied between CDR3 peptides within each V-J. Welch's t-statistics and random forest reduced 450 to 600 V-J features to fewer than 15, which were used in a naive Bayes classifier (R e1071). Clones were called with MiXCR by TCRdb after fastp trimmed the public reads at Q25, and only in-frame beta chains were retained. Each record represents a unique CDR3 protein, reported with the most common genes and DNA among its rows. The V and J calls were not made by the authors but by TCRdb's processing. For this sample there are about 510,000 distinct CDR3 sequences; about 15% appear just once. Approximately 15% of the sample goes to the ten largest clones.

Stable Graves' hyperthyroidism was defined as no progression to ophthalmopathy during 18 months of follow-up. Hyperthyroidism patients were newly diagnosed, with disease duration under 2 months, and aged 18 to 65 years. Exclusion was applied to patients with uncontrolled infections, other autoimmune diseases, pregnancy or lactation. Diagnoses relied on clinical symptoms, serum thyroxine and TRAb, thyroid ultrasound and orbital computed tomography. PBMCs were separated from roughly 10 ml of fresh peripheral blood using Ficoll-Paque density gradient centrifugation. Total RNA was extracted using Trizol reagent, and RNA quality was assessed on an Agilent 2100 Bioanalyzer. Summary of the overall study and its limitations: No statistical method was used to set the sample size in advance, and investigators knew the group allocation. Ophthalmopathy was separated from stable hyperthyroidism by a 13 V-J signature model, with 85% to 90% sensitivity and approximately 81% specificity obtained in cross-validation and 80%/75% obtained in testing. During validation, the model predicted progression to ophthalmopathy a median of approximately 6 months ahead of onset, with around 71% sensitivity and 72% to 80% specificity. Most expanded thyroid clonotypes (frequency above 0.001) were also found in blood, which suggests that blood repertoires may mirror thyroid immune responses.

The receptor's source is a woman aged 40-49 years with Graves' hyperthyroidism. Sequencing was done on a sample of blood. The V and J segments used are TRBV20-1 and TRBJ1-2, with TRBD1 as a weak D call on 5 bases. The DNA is TGCAGTGCTAGGCCCAGGGCTAACTATGGCTACACCTTC. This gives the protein CSARPRANYGYTF.